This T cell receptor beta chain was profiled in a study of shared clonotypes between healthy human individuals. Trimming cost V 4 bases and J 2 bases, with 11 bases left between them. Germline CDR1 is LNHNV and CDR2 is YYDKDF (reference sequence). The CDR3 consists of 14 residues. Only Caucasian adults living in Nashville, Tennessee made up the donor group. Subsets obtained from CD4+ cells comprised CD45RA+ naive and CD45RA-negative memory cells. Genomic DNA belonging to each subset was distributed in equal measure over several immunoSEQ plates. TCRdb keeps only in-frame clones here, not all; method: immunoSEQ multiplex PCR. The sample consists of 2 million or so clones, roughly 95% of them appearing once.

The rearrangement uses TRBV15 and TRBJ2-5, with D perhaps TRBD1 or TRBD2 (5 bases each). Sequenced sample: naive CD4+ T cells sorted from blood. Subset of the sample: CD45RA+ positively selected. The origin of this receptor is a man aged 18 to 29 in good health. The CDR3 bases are TGTGCCACCAGCATCGCGTGGGGGCAAGAGACCCAGTACTTC. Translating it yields CATSIAWGQETQYF.